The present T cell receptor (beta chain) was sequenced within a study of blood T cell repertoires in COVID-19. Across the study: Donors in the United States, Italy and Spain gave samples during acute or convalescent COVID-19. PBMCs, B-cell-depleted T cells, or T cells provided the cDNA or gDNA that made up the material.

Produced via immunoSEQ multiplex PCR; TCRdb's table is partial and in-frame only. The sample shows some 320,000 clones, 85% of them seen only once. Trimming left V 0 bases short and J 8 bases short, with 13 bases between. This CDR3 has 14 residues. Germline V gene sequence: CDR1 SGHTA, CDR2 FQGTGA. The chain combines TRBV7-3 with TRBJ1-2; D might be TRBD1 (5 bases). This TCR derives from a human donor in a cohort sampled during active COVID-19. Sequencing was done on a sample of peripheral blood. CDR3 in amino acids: CASSLTWRGVGYTF. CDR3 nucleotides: TGTGCCAGCAGCTTAACGTGGAGGGGTGTCGGCTACACCTTC.